Shown below are 26 T cell receptor beta chains from a single sample sequenced in a study of cytomegalovirus exposure and HLA in healthy donors. The primer mix had 60 Vbeta and 13 Jbeta primers. The table came from immunoSEQ multiplex PCR; TCRdb's copy has only in-frame clones and leaves some out. The sample lists about 180,000 clones; roughly 78% were seen once. Sequences were obtained from PBMCs. The source of these receptors is a middle-aged woman in good health and CMV-seronegative.

This clone was recorded only once. This chain uses TRBV5-4 with TRBJ1-2, with a possible D match to TRBD1 (5 bases). Per the germline V gene, CDR1 is SGHNT and CDR2 is YYREEE (reference sequence). Trimming removed 0 bases from V and 4 bases from J, with 10 bases in between. This CDR3 is built from 14 residues. DNA of the CDR3: TGTGCCAGCAGCTTGGTGGGGCAGGTCTATGGCTACACCTTC. Translating gives CASSLVGQVYGYTF.

The chain carries TRBV11-2 and TRBJ1-1, with D perhaps TRBD1 (6 bases). Trimming took off 2 bases at V and 3 bases at J, with 13 bases between the two ends. In germline, CDR1 is SGHAT, CDR2 FQNNGV. The CDR3 runs 15 residues. In DNA, the CDR3 is TGTGCCAGCAGCTTAATCCCAGGGGAGTACACTGAAGCTTTCTTT. Protein: CASSLIPGEYTEAFF.

The chain has TRBV30 and TRBJ1-6, with 9 bases lining up with TRBD1. V gave up 0 bases and J gave up 6 bases; unmatched junction bases: 3. Germline-derived CDR1 and CDR2 are GTSNPN and SVGIG (reference sequence). The CDR3 runs 15 residues. For the CDR3, the DNA is TGTGCCTGGAGTGTGGGACAGGGAACTAATTCACCCCTCCACTTT. Its protein is CAWSVGQGTNSPLHF.

The gene calls are TRBV19 and TRBJ1-5; D remains ambiguous. Germline lookup yields CDR1 LNHDA and CDR2 SQIVND (reference sequence). This CDR3 is built from 15 residues. Trimming left V 3 bases short and J 2 bases short, with 11 bases between. The DNA for the CDR3 is TGTGCCAGTAGTATTATTACGCAGGGCAATCAGCCCCAGCATTTT. Translating it yields CASSIITQGNQPQHF.

This rearrangement joins TRBV4-1 to TRBJ1-4; D is uncertain. The V gene's germline CDR1 is MGHRA and CDR2 YSYEKL. The CDR3 totals 15 residues. V lost 0 bases and J lost 8, with 13 bases in between. CDR3 sequence: CASSQESVEREKLFF. The CDR3 region has the DNA TGCGCCAGCAGCCAAGAATCGGTCGAGAGAGAAAAACTGTTTTTT.

V and J are TRBV5-4 and TRBJ2-2, with 13 bases identical to TRBD2. Trimming removed 4 bases from V and 5 bases from J; junction bases left unmatched: 5. In germline, CDR1 is SGHNT, CDR2 YYREEE (reference sequence). This CDR3 spans 16 amino acids. CDR3 region: CASSRGLAGETGELFF. The CDR3 bases are TGTGCCAGCAGCCGTGGACTAGCGGGAGAAACCGGGGAGCTGTTTTTT.

The rearrangement links TRBV28 to TRBJ2-7; D perhaps matches TRBD1 (6 bases). CDR1 is MDHEN and CDR2 is SYDVKM in the germline V gene. V dropped 6 bases and J dropped 3 bases, with 24 bases sitting between them. There are 17 residues in the CDR3. The CDR3 DNA reads as TGTGCCAGCAGGGGATCAGGTGGGGGCACAACCTTCTACGAGCAGTACTTC. It yields the protein CASRGSGGGTTFYEQYF.

This clone has just a few counts. The chain employs TRBV5-1 and TRBJ2-7; no reliable D call. This CDR3 comprises 13 residues. The germline V gene encodes CDR1 SGHRS and CDR2 YFSETQ. Trimming stripped 4 bases from V and 6 bases from J, with 14 bases between. As DNA, the CDR3 is TGCGCCAGCAGCCTGACGGCCCAGGCCGAGCAGTACTTC. Protein sequence: CASSLTAQAEQYF. Full variable domain (missing parts from reference TRBV5-1 and TRBJ2-7): KAGVTQTPRYLIKTRGQQVTLSCSPISGHRSVSWYQQTPGQGLQFLFEYFSETQRNKGNFPGRFSGRQFSNSRSEMNVSTLELGDSALYLCASSLTAQAEQYFGPGTRLTVT.

The V call is TRBV7-2, the J call TRBJ1-6, with 9 bases that match TRBD1. The CDR3 has 16 amino acids. V gave up 5 bases and J gave up 10 bases; unmatched junction bases: 12. Germline CDR1 is SGHTA and CDR2 is FQGNSA. CDR3: CASSPQGQGLASPLHF. For the CDR3, the DNA is TGTGCCAGCAGCCCGCAGGGACAGGGCCTTGCATCACCCCTCCACTTT.

The rearrangement links TRBV7-9 to TRBJ1-5; 8 bases match TRBD1. The CDR3 runs to 15 residues. Per germline, CDR1 SEHNR and CDR2 FQNEAQ (reference sequence). The V gene end was trimmed by 4 bases and the J gene end by 5 bases; junction bases not matched to a gene: 7. The CDR3 nucleotides are TGTGCCAGCAGCTCTTCGGACAGGGTCGATCAGCCCCAGCATTTT. Amino acids: CASSSSDRVDQPQHF.

The chain joins TRBV12-1 to TRBJ1-2; TRBD1 is taken as the D call from the table, unchecked against the DNA. TRBV12-1 corresponds to a pseudogene. The CDR3 sequence is 15 residues long. Here the CDR3 DNA reads TGTGCCAGCAGCTTTGTACACAGGGGGGACTATGGCTACACCTTC. It yields the protein CASSFVHRGDYGYTF.

The chain has TRBV30 and TRBJ1-6; D might be TRBD1 (6 bases). Per the germline V gene, CDR1 is GTSNPN and CDR2 is SVGIG (reference sequence). This CDR3 comprises 16 residues. The V gene lost 7 bases and the J gene lost 4 bases, with 20 bases spanning the gap. CDR3 in amino acids: CASPSRGGRYNSPLHF. The CDR3 DNA sequence: TGTGCCTCCCCCAGTAGGGGGGGTCGATATAATTCACCCCTCCACTTT. Complete variable domain (other parts from reference TRBV30 and TRBJ1-6): SQTIHQWPATLVQPVGSPLSLECTVEGTSNPNLYWYRQAAGRGLQLLFYSVGIGQISSEVPQNLSASRPQDRQFILSSKKLLLSDSGFYLCASPSRGGRYNSPLHFGNGTRLTVT.

The chain carries TRBV5-3 and TRBJ1-2; no firm D call. TRBV5-3 is an ORF; its function is uncertain. The V end was cut by 0 bases, the J end by 5 bases, with 5 bases between. The CDR3 loop spans 12 amino acids. The CDR3 loop is CARSLDLYGYTF. The CDR3 DNA is TGTGCCAGAAGCTTGGATCTATATGGCTACACCTTC.

This chain connects TRBV2 to TRBJ2-1, with a possible D match to TRBD2 (6 bases). This CDR3 has 14 amino acids. V dropped 11 bases and J dropped 5 bases, with 19 bases sitting between them. CDR1 is SNHLY and CDR2 is FYNNEI in the germline V gene. The CDR3 sequence: CAQTRLRGNNEQFF. CDR3 in DNA: TGTGCCCAGACCCGACTCCGGGGGAACAATGAGCAGTTCTTC. Looking up the rest from reference TRBV2 and TRBJ2-1 gives the full variable domain: EPEVTQTPSHQVTQMGQEVILRCVPISNHLYFYWYRQILGQKVEFLVSFYNNEISEKSEIFDDQFSVERPDGSNFTLKIRSTKLEDSAMYFCAQTRLRGNNEQFFGPGTRLTVL.

The chain joins TRBV7-6 to TRBJ2-3, with 10 bases aligning to TRBD2. CDR3 length equals 17 residues. Germline V CDR1 and CDR2: SGHVS, FNYEAQ. Unmatched junction bases numbered 7, after V lost 1 base and J lost 3 bases. The CDR3 bases are TGTGCCAGCAGCTTAGAGGCGGCTAGCGGGAGAACAGATACGCAGTATTTT. Translation: CASSLEAASGRTDTQYF.

The chain has TRBV27 and TRBJ1-4; the match to TRBD1 covers 8 bases. This CDR3 is 16 amino acids long. Germline V gives CDR1 MNHEY, CDR2 SMNVEV (reference sequence). With 0 bases clipped from V and 7 bases from J, the junction kept 7 bases outside the gene matches. CDR3 bases: TGTGCCAGCAGTTTATCGGCAGGGGGCGAAAGTGAAAAACTGTTTTTT. This encodes CASSLSAGGESEKLFF.

This clone has only a few counts. CDR3 sequence (DNA): TGTGCCAGCACCGAAAGGACTAGCGGAGGGGAGCAGTTCTTC. Translating it yields CASTERTSGGEQFF. The genes are TRBV2 and TRBJ2-1, with 10 bases fitting TRBD2. The CDR3 extends over 14 amino acids. The V gene's germline CDR1 is SNHLY and CDR2 FYNNEI. V lost 7 bases, J lost 10 bases, and 10 bases stayed unmatched.

The J gene is TRBJ2-5, the V gene TRBV27, with D perhaps matching TRBD2 (5 bases). Trimming took 2 bases from V and 1 from J, leaving 11 bases between them. The CDR3 is 15 amino acids. CDR1 MNHEY and CDR2 SMNVEV come from the germline V gene (reference sequence). The CDR3 sequence is CASSLGPLAQETQYF. For the CDR3, the DNA is TGTGCCAGCAGTTTAGGACCGCTAGCCCAAGAGACCCAGTACTTC.

This clone appeared a few times. The J gene is TRBJ1-5, the V gene TRBV10-3; D is perhaps TRBD1 (6 bases). The germline V and J ends were trimmed by 11 bases and 4 bases, with 15 bases remaining between them. The CDR3 covers 13 residues. Germline V gives CDR1 ENHRY, CDR2 SYGVKD. CDR3 in DNA: TGTGCCGTAACCGGGACACCGAATCAGCCCCAGCATTTT. This translates into CAVTGTPNQPQHF.

The CDR3, as DNA: TGTGCCAGCAGTTTGGTGGGGGGGGCATTCGAGGCTGAAGCTTTCTTT. It codes for CASSLVGGAFEAEAFF. This sequence joins TRBV27 and TRBJ1-1; maybe TRBD1 (6 bases). The CDR3 loop spans 16 amino acids. Trimming pared 3 bases from V and 6 bases from J, leaving 20 bases between. CDR1 MNHEY and CDR2 SMNVEV come from the germline V gene (reference sequence).

V usage is TRBV9 and J usage is TRBJ2-7; D remains ambiguous. V lost 0 bases and J 3 bases, leaving 16 bases between the germline ends. This CDR3 comprises 16 residues. Germline values: CDR1 SGDLS, CDR2 YYNGEE. CDR3 residues: CASSVGARIPLYEQYF. The CDR3 nucleotides read TGTGCCAGCAGCGTAGGGGCCCGGATCCCCCTCTACGAGCAGTACTTC. Based on the CDR3 plus reference TRBV9 and TRBJ2-7, the full variable domain is DSGVTQTPKHLITATGQRVTLRCSPRSGDLSVYWYQQSLDQGLQFLIQYYNGEERAKGNILERFSAQQFPDLHSELNLSSLELGDSALYFCASSVGARIPLYEQYFGPGTRLTVT.

This clone has only a few counts. The chain is built from TRBV6-5 and TRBJ2-2; D gene ambiguous. Germline CDR1 MNHEY, CDR2 SVGAGI. The V end lost 4 bases, the J end lost 2 bases, and 8 bases lay between the germline ends. This CDR3 is built from 14 residues. The CDR3 DNA follows: TGTGCCAGCAGTTTGGGCAGTAACACCGGGGAGCTGTTTTTT. Its protein is CASSLGSNTGELFF.

The V call is TRBV11-2, the J call TRBJ1-1; the D is unclear. The CDR3 extends over 17 amino acids. Germline CDR1 SGHAT, CDR2 FQNNGV. The V end was cut by 1 base, the J end by 0 bases, with 15 bases between. The CDR3 bases are TGTGCCAGCAGCTTAGTTGGAGTCCGGAGCATGAACACTGAAGCTTTCTTT. It yields the protein CASSLVGVRSMNTEAFF.

The J gene is TRBJ2-3, the V gene TRBV6-5; 8 positions agree with TRBD2. J was trimmed by 4 bases and V by 2 bases; bases with no gene match: 5. The CDR3 sequence is 15 residues long. Germline lookup yields CDR1 MNHEY and CDR2 SVGAGI. This chain's CDR3 is CASSYGTSIADTQYF. In DNA, the CDR3 is TGTGCCAGCAGTTACGGGACTAGTATTGCAGATACGCAGTATTTT.

V is TRBV7-9 and J is TRBJ2-2; 8 nucleotides agree with TRBD1. The CDR3 is 19 residues long. The germline V gene has CDR1 SEHNR and CDR2 FQNEAQ (reference sequence). With V trimmed by 6 bases and J by 6 bases, 21 bases remained unmatched. The chain's CDR3 is CASRGTPGQAMGTPGELFF. The CDR3 DNA follows: TGTGCCAGCAGGGGAACCCCGGGACAGGCCATGGGCACCCCCGGGGAGCTGTTTTTT. Together with reference TRBV7-9 and TRBJ2-2, the CDR3 gives the full variable domain: DTGVSQNPRHKITKRGQNVTFRCDPISEHNRLYWYRQTLGQGPEFLTYFQNEAQLEKSRLLSDRFSAERPKGSFSTLEIQRTEQGDSAMYLCASRGTPGQAMGTPGELFFGEGSRLTVL.

This clone was counted only a few times. This rearrangement joins TRBV5-6 to TRBJ1-2, with D unresolved. The CDR3 sequence is 14 residues long. Germline V lookup: CDR1 SGHDT, CDR2 YYEEEE. V was pared by 1 base and J by 2 bases, with 9 bases between. DNA for the CDR3: TGTGCCAGCAGCTTGAGGGAGGTGAACTATGGCTACACCTTC. Its protein is CASSLREVNYGYTF. Full variable domain (outside the CDR3, taken from reference TRBV5-6 and TRBJ1-2): DAGVTQSPTHLIKTRGQQVTLRCSPKSGHDTVSWYQQALGQGPQFIFQYYEEEERQRGNFPDRFSGHQFPNYSSELNVNALLLGDSALYLCASSLREVNYGYTFGSGTRLTVV.